This TCR beta chain stems from a study of blood T cell repertoires in COVID-19. Sequencing was performed with immunoSEQ multiplex PCR; in TCRdb, only in-frame clones are kept and a portion is missing. The table has around 20,000 clones, around nine tenths seen once. The count of this clone is one. Germline V CDR1 and CDR2: SGHRS, YFSETQ. Germline trimming cut 0 bases from V and 4 bases from J; bases unmatched to any gene: 8. This CDR3 region has 17 residues. This clonotype was sampled from a human donor in a cohort sampled during active COVID-19. The material sequenced was peripheral blood. The chain uses TRBV5-1 and TRBJ2-3; 10 nucleotides line up with TRBD2. Here the CDR3 reads CASSLGSLAGASDTQYF. CDR3 DNA sequence: TGCGCCAGCAGCTTGGGTAGTCTAGCGGGAGCATCAGATACGCAGTATTTT.